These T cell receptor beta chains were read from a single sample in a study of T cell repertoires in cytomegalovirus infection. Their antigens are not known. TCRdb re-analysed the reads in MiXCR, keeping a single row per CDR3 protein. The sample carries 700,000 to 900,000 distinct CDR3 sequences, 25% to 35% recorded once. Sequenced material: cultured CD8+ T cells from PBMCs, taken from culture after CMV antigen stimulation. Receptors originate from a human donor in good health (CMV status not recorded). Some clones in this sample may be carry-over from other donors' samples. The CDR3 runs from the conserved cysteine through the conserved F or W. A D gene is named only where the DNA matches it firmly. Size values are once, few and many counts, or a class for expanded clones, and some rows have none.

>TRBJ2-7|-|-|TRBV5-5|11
CATTYEYEQYF
TGTGCCACAACCTACGAATACGAGCAGTACTTC
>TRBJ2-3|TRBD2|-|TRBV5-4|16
CASSPRTSGYTDTQYF
TGTGCCAGCAGCCCAAGGACTAGCGGGTACACAGATACGCAGTATTTT
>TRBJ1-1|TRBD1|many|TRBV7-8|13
CASSPGQGTEAFF
TGTGCCAGCAGCCCGGGACAGGGCACTGAAGCTTTCTTT
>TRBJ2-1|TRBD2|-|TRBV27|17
CASSSDLSGGAYNEQFF
TGTGCCAGCAGCTCGGACCTCAGCGGGGGGGCCTACAATGAGCAGTTCTTC
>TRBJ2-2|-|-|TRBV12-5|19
CASGFYPRRGEDYTGELFF
TGTGCTAGTGGTTTCTACCCCCGACGTGGAGAGGATTACACCGGGGAGCTGTTTTTT
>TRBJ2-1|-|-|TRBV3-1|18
CASSHVRQAAGGYNEQFF
TGTGCCAGCAGCCACGTACGCCAGGCGGCCGGAGGCTACAATGAGCAGTTCTTC
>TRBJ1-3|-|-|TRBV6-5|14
CASSLQGGRNTIYF
TGTGCCAGCAGTTTACAGGGAGGGAGGAACACCATATATTTT
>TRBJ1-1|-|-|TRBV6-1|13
CASSLTRASEAFF
TGTGCCAGCAGTCTAACCAGGGCATCTGAAGCTTTCTTT
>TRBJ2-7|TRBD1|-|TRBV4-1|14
CASSQGQGVNEQYF
TGCGCCAGCAGCCAGGGACAGGGGGTGAACGAGCAGTACTTC
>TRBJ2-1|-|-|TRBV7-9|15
CASSLDLGLGDEQFF
TGTGCCAGCAGCTTAGATCTGGGTTTGGGGGATGAGCAGTTCTTC
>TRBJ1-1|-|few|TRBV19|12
CASNYGNTEAFF
TGTGCCAGTAATTACGGGAACACTGAAGCTTTCTTT
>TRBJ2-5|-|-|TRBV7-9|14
CASPPPEQGASQYF
TGTGCCAGCCCCCCGCCGGAACAGGGTGCGTCCCAGTACTTC
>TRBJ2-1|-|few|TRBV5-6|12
CASNLAYNEQFF
TGTGCCAGCAACTTGGCGTACAATGAGCAGTTCTTC
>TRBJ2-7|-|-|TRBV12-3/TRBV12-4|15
CASSPRWDGSYEQYF
TGTGCCAGCAGTCCAAGATGGGACGGCTCCTACGAGCAGTACTTC
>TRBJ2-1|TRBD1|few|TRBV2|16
CASSGPGQQTYNEQFF
TGTGCCAGCAGTGGACCGGGACAGCAAACCTACAATGAGCAGTTCTTC
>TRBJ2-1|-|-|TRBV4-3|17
CASSQELAGPYYNEQFF
TGCGCCAGCAGCCAAGAATTGGCGGGGCCCTACTACAATGAGCAGTTCTTC
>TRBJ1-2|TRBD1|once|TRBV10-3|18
CAIRKWEQGQGLLYGYTF
TGTGCCATCAGAAAATGGGAACAAGGACAGGGTCTCCTCTATGGCTACACCTTC
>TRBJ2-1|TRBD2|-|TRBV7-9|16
CASSFSGGLSGNEQFF
TGTGCCAGCAGCTTTAGCGGGGGGCTTTCTGGGAATGAGCAGTTCTTC
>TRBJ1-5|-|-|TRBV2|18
CASSPIRGGQYSNQPQHF
TGTGCCAGCAGTCCCATCCGGGGGGGGCAGTATAGCAATCAGCCCCAGCATTTT
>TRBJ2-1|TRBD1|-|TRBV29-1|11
CSVYLGTVKFF
TGCAGCGTATACTTAGGGACAGTCAAGTTCTTC
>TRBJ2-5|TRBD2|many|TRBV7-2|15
CASSLAWRGAETQYF
TGTGCCAGCAGCTTAGCGTGGCGGGGGGCAGAGACCCAGTACTTC
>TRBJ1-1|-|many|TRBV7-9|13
CATKTPENTEAFF
TGTGCCACCAAGACACCAGAGAACACTGAAGCTTTCTTT
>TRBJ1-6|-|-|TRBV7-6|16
CASSLREQGLNSPLHF
TGTGCCAGCAGCTTAAGGGAACAGGGTCTTAATTCACCCCTCCACTTT
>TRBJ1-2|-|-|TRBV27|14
CASSFQPGLYGYTF
TGTGCCAGCAGTTTTCAGCCGGGCCTTTATGGCTACACCTTC
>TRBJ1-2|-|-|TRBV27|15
CASSLSWSGTYGYTF
TGTGCCAGCAGTTTAAGTTGGTCGGGTACCTATGGCTACACCTTC
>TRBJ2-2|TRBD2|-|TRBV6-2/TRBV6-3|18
CASSAPGIAGGPDGELFF
TGTGCCAGCAGTGCCCCCGGGATAGCGGGGGGGCCGGACGGGGAGCTGTTTTTT
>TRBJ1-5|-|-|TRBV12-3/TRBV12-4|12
CASSPTNQPQHF
TGTGCCAGCAGCCCCACCAATCAGCCCCAGCATTTT
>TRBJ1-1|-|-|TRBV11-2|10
CASAALEAFF
TGTGCCAGCGCAGCGCTTGAAGCTTTCTTT
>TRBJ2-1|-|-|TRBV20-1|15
CSARDVRGLYNEQFF
TGCAGTGCTAGAGATGTCAGGGGCCTCTACAATGAGCAGTTCTTC
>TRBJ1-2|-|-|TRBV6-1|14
CASYYGQQSEGYTF
TGTGCCAGCTACTATGGACAGCAGTCCGAGGGCTACACCTTC
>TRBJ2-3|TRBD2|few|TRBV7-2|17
CASSSRLAGARTDTQYF
TGTGCCAGCAGCTCCCGACTAGCGGGGGCCCGCACAGATACGCAGTATTTT
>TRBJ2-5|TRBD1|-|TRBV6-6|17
CASRIGQGATYQETQYF
TGTGCCAGCAGGATCGGACAGGGGGCAACTTACCAAGAGACCCAGTACTTC
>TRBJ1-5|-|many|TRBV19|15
CASSVTGGLNQPQHF
TGTGCCAGTAGCGTCACCGGGGGTTTAAATCAGCCCCAGCATTTT
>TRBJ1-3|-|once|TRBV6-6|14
CASKQPGTGNTIYF
TGTGCCAGCAAACAACCGGGAACTGGAAACACCATATATTTT
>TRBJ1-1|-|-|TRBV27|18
CASIPAPRDGPLNTEAFF
TGTGCCAGCATTCCGGCCCCGAGGGACGGCCCATTGAACACTGAAGCTTTCTTT
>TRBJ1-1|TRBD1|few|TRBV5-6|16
CASSLLRRTGNPEAFF
TGTGCCAGCAGCTTACTCCGCCGGACAGGGAACCCTGAAGCTTTCTTT
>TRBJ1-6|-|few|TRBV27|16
CASSLSTGSYNSPLHF
TGTGCCAGCAGTTTATCGACAGGCTCCTATAATTCACCCCTCCACTTT
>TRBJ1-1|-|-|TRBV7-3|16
CASSLIVRQQNTEAFF
TGTGCCAGCAGCTTAATAGTCAGACAACAGAACACTGAAGCTTTCTTT
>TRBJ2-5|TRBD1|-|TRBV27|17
CASSHWTGLSGQETQYF
TGTGCCAGCAGTCATTGGACAGGGTTGTCGGGACAAGAGACCCAGTACTTC
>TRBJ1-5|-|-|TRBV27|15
CASQISGGANQPQHF
TGTGCCAGTCAAATTTCCGGGGGCGCCAATCAGCCCCAGCATTTT
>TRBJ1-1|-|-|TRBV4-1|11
CASSQGGSAFF
TGCGCCAGCAGCCAAGGGGGGTCGGCTTTCTTT
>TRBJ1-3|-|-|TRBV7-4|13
CASSHPRVNTIYF
TGTGCCAGCAGCCACCCTCGAGTAAACACCATATATTTT
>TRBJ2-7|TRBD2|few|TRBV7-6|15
CASSPRAGGGYEQYF
TGTGCCAGCAGCCCGAGAGCGGGGGGGGGCTACGAGCAGTACTTC
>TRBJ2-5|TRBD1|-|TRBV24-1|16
CATSDLTGVCQETQYF
TGTGCCACCAGTGATTTGACAGGGGTGTGCCAAGAGACCCAGTACTTC
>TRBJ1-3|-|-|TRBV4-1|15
CASSQAQQGQNTIYF
TGCGCCAGCAGCCAAGCCCAGCAGGGGCAGAACACCATATATTTT
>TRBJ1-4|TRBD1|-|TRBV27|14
CASKSTGVEEKLFF
TGTGCCAGCAAGAGTACAGGGGTAGAGGAAAAACTGTTTTTT
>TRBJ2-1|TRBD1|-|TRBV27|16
CASSPLDRGRENEQFF
TGTGCCAGCAGTCCCCTGGACAGGGGGCGGGAGAATGAGCAGTTCTTC
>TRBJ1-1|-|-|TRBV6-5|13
CASSYSGGGEAFF
TGTGCCAGCAGTTACTCGGGTGGAGGGGAAGCTTTCTTT
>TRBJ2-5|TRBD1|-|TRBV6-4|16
CASRTRTGGFQETQYF
TGTGCCAGCAGGACCCGGACAGGGGGCTTTCAAGAGACCCAGTACTTC
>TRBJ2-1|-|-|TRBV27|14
CASSSPGGISEQFF
TGTGCCAGCAGTTCGCCAGGGGGGATTAGTGAGCAGTTCTTC
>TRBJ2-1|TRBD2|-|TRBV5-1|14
CASTWGGEHNEQFF
TGCGCCAGCACTTGGGGGGGGGAACACAATGAGCAGTTCTTC